This TCR beta chain is drawn from a study of blood T cell repertoires in COVID-19. Across the study: PBMCs, B-cell-depleted T cells, or T cells provided the cDNA or gDNA that made up the material.

The repertoire was sequenced with immunoSEQ multiplex PCR; TCRdb's copy has only in-frame clones and lacks some. The profile shows around 140,000 clones, around 88% of them singletons. The sample consisted of peripheral blood. This TCR derives from a man in his fifties or sixties with active or convalescent COVID-19.

The DNA for the CDR3 is TGCGCCAGCAGTGAGTCCGCGGGGGAATTCCGTGAGCAGTTCTTC. It is translated as CASSESAGEFREQFF. This chain joins TRBV10-1 and TRBJ2-1, with 7 bases identical to TRBD2. Germline V gene lookup returns CDR1 WNHNN and CDR2 SYGVQD (reference sequence). The CDR3 extends over 15 amino acids. Losses at the gene ends were 0 bases for V and 9 bases for J; bases not matched to a gene: 8.